The clone carrying this TCR beta chain was seen only a few times. What it binds is not known. These data originate in a study of beta chain bispecific antibodies for T cell cancers. Study-level information: Healthy donor T cells cocultured with leukemia lines and bispecific antibodies. Points from the study as a whole: The leukemia cells, rather than normal T cells, gave most of the targeted TRBV signal.

In TCRdb, the 5' RACE reads were re-called with MiXCR into one record per CDR3 protein. Here the sample spans 21,000 or so distinct CDR3 sequences, over 2.5% being singletons. Either OKT3 anti-CD3 antibody or CD3/CD28 beads expanded T cells from blood mononuclear cells over about three days. Trimming pared 8 bases from V and 3 bases from J, leaving 19 bases between. The germline V gene encodes CDR1 MNHEY and CDR2 SMNVEV (reference sequence). This CDR3 comprises 15 residues. The sequenced sample consisted of healthy donor T cells cultured with leukemia cells. The receptor was isolated from a human donor in good health. Some clones in this sample may be carry-over from other donors' samples. The V gene is TRBV27, the J gene TRBJ2-5; D may be TRBD2 (6 bases). The DNA for the CDR3 is TGTGCCAGCGCCCCAGTGGGGGGATTTGAAGAGACCCAGTACTTC. This encodes CASAPVGGFEETQYF.